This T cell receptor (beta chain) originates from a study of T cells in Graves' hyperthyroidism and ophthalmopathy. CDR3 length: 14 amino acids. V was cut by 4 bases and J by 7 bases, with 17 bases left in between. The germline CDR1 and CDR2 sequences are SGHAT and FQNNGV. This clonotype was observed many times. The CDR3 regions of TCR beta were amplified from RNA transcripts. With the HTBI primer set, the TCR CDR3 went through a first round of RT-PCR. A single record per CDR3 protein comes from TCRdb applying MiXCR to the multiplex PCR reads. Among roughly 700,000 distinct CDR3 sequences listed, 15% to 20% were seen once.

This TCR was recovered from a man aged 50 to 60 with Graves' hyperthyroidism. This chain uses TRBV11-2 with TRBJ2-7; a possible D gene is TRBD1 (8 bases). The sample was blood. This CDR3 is CASSWEQGGGEQYF. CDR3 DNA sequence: TGTGCCAGCAGCTGGGAACAGGGGGGAGGGGAGCAGTACTTC.